This TCR beta chain originates from a study of shared clonotypes between healthy human individuals. Produced via immunoSEQ multiplex PCR; TCRdb's table is partial and in-frame only. Among 1,500,000 or so clones listed, about 98.5% were seen once. CDR1 is LNHDA and CDR2 is SQIVND in the germline V gene (reference sequence). The CDR3 length is 13 residues. Trimming stripped 3 bases from V and 6 bases from J, with 11 bases between. Material: naive CD4+ T cells sorted from blood. Subset denoted: CD45RA+ positively selected. V and J are TRBV19 and TRBJ1-2; D possibly corresponds to TRBD1 (5 bases). The TCR originated in a man aged 25-45 years in good health. CDR3 DNA: TGTGCCAGTAGTATCACAGGATCGGATGGCTACACCTTC. Protein: CASSITGSDGYTF.